The 8 T cell receptor beta chains below were found in one sample sequenced in a study of blood T cell repertoires in COVID-19. Data came from immunoSEQ multiplex PCR; TCRdb stores just in-frame clones and leaves some out. The repertoire holds approximately 230,000 clones, with around 83% as singletons. Specimen: peripheral blood. These receptors all come from a man at least 80 years old with acute or convalescent COVID-19.

This chain joins TRBV10-3 and TRBJ2-2; D remains ambiguous. Trimming stripped 0 bases from V and 11 bases from J, with 13 bases between. The CDR3 loop spans 14 amino acids. In germline, CDR1 is ENHRY, CDR2 SYGVKD. CDR3 residues: CAISESRDGGELFF. The CDR3 DNA reads TGTGCCATCAGTGAGTCGAGAGATGGCGGCGAGCTGTTTTTT.

V gene TRBV6-5 combines with J gene TRBJ2-7, with D uncertain. The germline CDR1 and CDR2 sequences are MNHEY and SVGAGI. This CDR3 comprises 13 residues. Trimming stripped 6 bases from V and 2 bases from J, with 11 bases between. This CDR3 is CASRSMNTYEQYF. CDR3 DNA: TGTGCCAGCAGGAGTATGAATACCTACGAGCAGTACTTC.

The chain uses TRBV7-6 and TRBJ2-7; possible D gene TRBD1, 5 bases. CDR1 is SGHVS, CDR2 FNYEAQ, per germline. V was trimmed by 1 base and J by 0 bases, leaving 7 bases between them. The CDR3 is 14 amino acids. As DNA, the CDR3 is TGTGCCAGCAGCTTAGGGACAACCTCCTACGAGCAGTACTTC. As protein: CASSLGTTSYEQYF.

V is TRBV7-2 and J is TRBJ2-2; 9 bases line up with TRBD1. The length of the CDR3 is 15 residues. V lost 5 bases and J lost 5; bases outside the gene matches: 6. Germline loops: CDR1 SGHTA, CDR2 FQGNSA. The CDR3 nucleotides are TGTGCCAGCAGCAGGACAGGGGCGGGGACCGGGGAGCTGTTTTTT. Protein: CASSRTGAGTGELFF.

Only one count was recorded for this clone. This CDR3 is CASSLWDRGRGNQPQHF. CDR3 DNA sequence: TGTGCCAGCAGTTTATGGGACAGGGGGCGCGGCAATCAGCCCCAGCATTTT. This chain links TRBV28 with TRBJ1-5; 11 nucleotides line up with TRBD1. This CDR3 contains 17 residues. J lost 2 bases, V lost 0 bases, and 3 bases had no gene match. Germline-derived CDR1 and CDR2 are MDHEN and SYDVKM.

The chain has TRBV30 and TRBJ1-2; a possible D gene is TRBD1 (5 bases). V was pared by 3 bases and J by 0 bases, with 14 bases between. The CDR3 has 15 residues. Germline values: CDR1 GTSNPN, CDR2 SVGIG (reference sequence). CDR3 in amino acids: CAWSLGGGTNYGYTF. CDR3 coding DNA: TGTGCCTGGAGCCTAGGCGGGGGGACTAACTATGGCTACACCTTC.

V is TRBV5-6 and J is TRBJ2-2; 8 positions agree with TRBD1. The CDR3 is made up of 15 amino acids. The germline V gene encodes CDR1 SGHDT and CDR2 YYEEEE. The J segment lost 2 bases and the V segment lost 4 bases, leaving 4 bases of the junction unmatched. Here the CDR3 DNA reads TGTGCCAGCAGCCTGACAGGGGTTAACACCGGGGAGCTGTTTTTT. This codes for CASSLTGVNTGELFF.

V gene TRBV19 combines with J gene TRBJ2-2; D is unclear. Deletions cut 0 bases from V and 5 bases from J, with 13 bases between. Per germline, CDR1 LNHDA and CDR2 SQIVND (reference sequence). The CDR3 consists of 16 residues. The CDR3 coding sequence is TGTGCCAGTAGTATAGATCACCCCCCACGGACCGGGGAGCTGTTTTTT. Translated, it gives CASSIDHPPRTGELFF.